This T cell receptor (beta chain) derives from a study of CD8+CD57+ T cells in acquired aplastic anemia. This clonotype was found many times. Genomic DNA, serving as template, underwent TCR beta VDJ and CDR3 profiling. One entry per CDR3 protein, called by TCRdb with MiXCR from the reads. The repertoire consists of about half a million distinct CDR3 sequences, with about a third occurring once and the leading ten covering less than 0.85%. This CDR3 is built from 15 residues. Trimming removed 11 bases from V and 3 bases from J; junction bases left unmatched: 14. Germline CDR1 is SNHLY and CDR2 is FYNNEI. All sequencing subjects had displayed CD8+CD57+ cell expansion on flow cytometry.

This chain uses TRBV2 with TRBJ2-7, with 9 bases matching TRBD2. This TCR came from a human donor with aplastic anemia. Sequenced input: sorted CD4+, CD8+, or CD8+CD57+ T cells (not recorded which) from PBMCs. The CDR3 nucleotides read TGTGCCCTAAACCGGGAGACTAGCGGAAGCTACGAGCAGTACTTC. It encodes CALNRETSGSYEQYF.